This entry is about one T cell receptor beta chain. What it binds is unknown. Using immunoSEQ multiplex PCR, the repertoire was profiled, and TCRdb retains in-frame clones only, with some absent. The data hold some 2,500,000 clones, with under 95% observed a single time. This record belongs to a study of shared clonotypes between healthy human individuals. Study-level points and caveats: The study found about 5% of naive CD4 clonotypes shared across several donors. Estimated richness was generally greater in naive than memory subsets.

The sample taken for sequencing was naive CD4+ T cells from PBMCs. Subset indicated: CD45RA+ positively selected. The sequence derives from a man aged 18 to 29 in good health. Some clones in this sample may be carry-over from other donors' samples.

In DNA, the CDR3 is TGTGCCAGCAGCTCCAGGGACCTCTACGAGCAGTACTTC. Translating gives CASSSRDLYEQYF. The rearrangement uses TRBV7-9 and TRBJ2-7; perhaps D is TRBD1 or TRBD2 (5 bases each). V lost 4 bases to trimming and J lost 3 bases, with 10 bases between them. The length of the CDR3 is 13 residues. Germline V lookup: CDR1 SEHNR, CDR2 FQNEAQ (reference sequence).